The 20 T cell receptor beta chains presented below share a single source sample, sequenced in a study of blood T cell repertoires in COVID-19. Using immunoSEQ multiplex PCR, the repertoire was profiled, and TCRdb retains in-frame clones only, with some absent. Of about 400,000 clones detected, approximately 88% appear once; the ten largest clones hold 0.9% to 1%. The specimen sequenced was PBMCs or T cells enriched from blood (not recorded which). Receptors originate from a woman in her 30s with acute COVID-19.

The rearrangement joins TRBV6-5 to TRBJ2-1; 16 bases line up with TRBD2. Germline assignment: CDR1 MNHEY and CDR2 SVGAGI. The J segment lost 8 bases and the V segment lost 2 bases, leaving 3 bases of the junction unmatched. The CDR3 extends over 16 amino acids. CDR3 residues: CASSYGTSGGAYEQFF. The CDR3, as DNA: TGTGCCAGCAGTTACGGGACTAGCGGGGGGGCCTATGAGCAGTTCTTC.

This chain uses TRBV1 with TRBJ2-7; the D segment call TRBD2 is taken from the table without a DNA check. TRBV1 is a recognized pseudogene. This CDR3 comprises 19 residues. CDR3 amino acids: CTSSQEIPSGGPVPYEQYF. The CDR3 region has the DNA TGCACCAGCAGCCAAGAGATCCCCAGCGGGGGCCCTGTACCCTACGAGCAGTACTTC.

The rearrangement joins TRBV5-1 to TRBJ2-1; 9 bases line up with TRBD2. V dropped 3 bases and J dropped 5; count of bases not matched to a gene: 6. CDR1 is SGHRS, CDR2 YFSETQ, per germline. The CDR3 extends over 15 amino acids. DNA for the CDR3: TGCGCCAGCAGCTCGACTAGCGGAAAAAACAATGAGCAGTTCTTC. This sequence encodes CASSSTSGKNNEQFF.

The gene calls are TRBV5-1 and TRBJ1-1, with D maybe TRBD1 (6 bases). The CDR3 loop spans 16 amino acids. Germline V gene lookup returns CDR1 SGHRS and CDR2 YFSETQ. V was clipped by 0 bases and J by 1 base, with 13 bases between them. CDR3 sequence: CASSLVGGPGNTEAFF. CDR3 coding DNA: TGCGCCAGCAGCTTGGTGGGGGGGCCGGGGAACACTGAAGCTTTCTTT.

V and J are TRBV10-3 and TRBJ2-7; D ambiguous. Germline V gene sequence: CDR1 ENHRY, CDR2 SYGVKD. V was pared by 10 bases and J by 5 bases, with 15 bases between. The CDR3 is made up of 12 amino acids. The CDR3, as DNA: TGTGCCACTGGCCCTTTACCCCACGAGCAGTACTTC. Amino acids: CATGPLPHEQYF.

In this sample, this clone turned up once. One junction end disagrees with the germline gene, perhaps due to a read error. The chain uses TRBV5-5 and TRBJ1-5; TRBD1 is a possible D gene (5 bases). This CDR3 is built from 14 residues. Looked up from germline, CDR1 is SGHKS and CDR2 is YYEKEE (reference sequence). CDR3 region: CASSLGPAPGAQHF. CDR3 bases: TGTGCCAGCAGTTTGGGGCCGGCGCCCGGAGCCCAGCATTTT.

This clone was detected only once. The chain combines TRBV3-1 (or the pseudogene TRBV3-2) with TRBJ1-1; TRBD1 is a possible D gene (5 bases). This CDR3 is 16 amino acids long. V shed 0 bases and J shed 1 base, with 12 bases lying between them. Germline values: CDR1 LGHDT, CDR2 YNNKEL (reference sequence). CDR3 DNA sequence: TGTGCCAGCAGCCAAGAAAAGGGGCGGGGGAACACTGAAGCTTTCTTT. Translation gives CASSQEKGRGNTEAFF.

This clone was detected only once. This chain joins TRBV6-5 and TRBJ1-2; 10 bases align to TRBD1. The length of the CDR3 is 13 residues. Germline loops: CDR1 MNHEY, CDR2 SVGAGI. Unmatched junction bases numbered 3, after V lost 6 bases and J lost 5 bases. CDR3 DNA sequence: TGTGCCAGCAGGCGGACAGGGGGTTATGGCTACACCTTC. It encodes CASRRTGGYGYTF.

This clone was seen more than once but under ten times. The chain joins TRBV27 to TRBJ2-4; TRBD2 matches at 7 bases. Trimming took 2 bases from V and 8 from J; bases not matched to a gene: 9. CDR1 and CDR2 from the germline V gene are MNHEY and SMNVEV (reference sequence). The CDR3 runs 15 residues. The CDR3 is CASSLEVSGKDIQYF. In DNA form, the CDR3 reads TGTGCCAGCAGTTTAGAGGTGAGCGGGAAGGACATTCAGTACTTC.

Details on this clone: Other DNA sequences of this sample code for an identical CDR3. J is TRBJ2-3 and V is TRBV7-8; D gene unclear. The CDR3 contains 14 residues. V was clipped by 3 bases and J by 3 bases, with 10 bases between them. Germline CDR1 reads SGHVS; CDR2 reads FQNEAQ. This CDR3 is CASSLAGLTDTQYF. The CDR3 DNA sequence: TGTGCCAGCAGCTTGGCAGGATTAACAGATACGCAGTATTTT. Combining the CDR3 with reference TRBV7-8 and TRBJ2-3 gives the whole variable domain GAGVSQSPRYKVAKRGQDVALRCDPISGHVSLFWYQQALGQGPEFLTYFQNEAQLDKSGLPSDRFFAERPEGSVSTLKIQRTQQEDSAVYLCASSLAGLTDTQYFGPGTRLTVL.

This clone was found a few times. V and J are TRBV10-3 and TRBJ2-7; TRBD1 is a possible D gene (6 bases). The V end was cut by 5 bases, the J end by 2 bases, with 19 bases between. The CDR3 runs 16 residues. CDR1 and CDR2 from the germline V gene are ENHRY and SYGVKD. CDR3 bases: TGTGCCATCAGTCCTCAAGGGACACTCGAAACCTACGAGCAGTACTTC. This translates into CAISPQGTLETYEQYF.

The chain carries TRBV24-1 and TRBJ2-7; D perhaps matches TRBD2 (5 bases). Trimming cost V 2 bases and J 4 bases, with 17 bases left between them. The CDR3 contains 16 residues. Per germline, CDR1 KGHDR and CDR2 SFDVKD. The CDR3 reads CATSDSLVGGQYEQYF. CDR3 DNA: TGTGCCACCAGTGATTCACTGGTGGGCGGGCAATACGAGCAGTACTTC.

V gene TRBV7-2 combines with J gene TRBJ2-7, with a possible D match to TRBD2 (6 bases). CDR1 is SGHTA, CDR2 FQGNSA, per germline. The CDR3 length is 14 residues. Between the trimmed V and J ends, which lost 5 bases and 1 base, there was a span of 12 bases. The CDR3 protein is CASSRTGESYEQYF. CDR3 nucleotides: TGTGCCAGCAGCCGGACGGGGGAGTCCTACGAGCAGTACTTC.

CDR3 sequence reads: CASSLERRRNTEAFF. In DNA form, the CDR3 reads TGTGCCAGCAGCTTAGAGCGCCGGAGGAACACTGAAGCTTTCTTT. This rearrangement joins TRBV11-1 to TRBJ1-1, with unresolved D. V was clipped by 1 base and J by 1 base, with 10 bases between them. The CDR3 spans 15 residues. Germline-derived CDR1 and CDR2 are SGHAT and FQDESV (reference sequence).

This clone came up once. The rearrangement joins TRBV30 to TRBJ1-1; a weak D match, TRBD1 (5 bases). The germline V gene has CDR1 GTSNPN and CDR2 SVGIG (reference sequence). Between the trimmed V and J ends, which lost 3 bases and 5 bases, there was a span of 10 bases. The CDR3 runs to 12 residues. The CDR3, as DNA: TGTGCCTGGAGCCCAGGGTGGACTGAAGCTTTCTTT. Its translation is CAWSPGWTEAFF.

V is TRBV19 and J is TRBJ1-1; TRBD1 is a possible D gene (6 bases). The V and J ends lost 7 bases and 2 bases respectively, with 20 bases between them. The CDR3 consists of 16 residues. CDR1 is LNHDA, CDR2 SQIVND, per germline (reference sequence). The chain's CDR3 is CASTNRRTAFNTEAFF. For the CDR3, the DNA is TGTGCCAGTACCAACCGTCGGACAGCCTTTAACACTGAAGCTTTCTTT.

The rearrangement uses TRBV18 and TRBJ2-2; 10 nucleotides match TRBD1. The CDR3 is 17 amino acids. With 3 bases clipped from V and 4 bases from J, the junction kept 8 bases outside the gene matches. Per the germline V gene, CDR1 is KGHSH and CDR2 is LQKENI. The CDR3 is CASSPGQGSLGTGELFF. CDR3 sequence (DNA): TGTGCCAGCTCACCGGGACAGGGGTCGTTGGGCACCGGGGAGCTGTTTTTT.

This rearrangement joins TRBV2 to TRBJ1-4; a weak D match, TRBD1 (6 bases). Germline lookup yields CDR1 SNHLY and CDR2 FYNNEI. This CDR3 contains 15 residues. V lost 6 bases and J lost 7, with 18 bases in between. Written as DNA, the CDR3 is TGTGCCAGCAGCGGACCGGACCAGGGGACTGAAAAACTGTTTTTT. Its translation: CASSGPDQGTEKLFF. The full variable domain, rest sourced from reference TRBV2 and TRBJ1-4, is EPEVTQTPSHQVTQMGQEVILRCVPISNHLYFYWYRQILGQKVEFLVSFYNNEISEKSEIFDDQFSVERPDGSNFTLKIRSTKLEDSAMYFCASSGPDQGTEKLFFGSGTQLSVL.

This chain links TRBV7-9 with TRBJ1-5, with D possibly matching TRBD1 (5 bases). The germline CDR1 and CDR2 sequences are SEHNR and FQNEAQ (reference sequence). The V end was cut by 3 bases, the J end by 5 bases, with 11 bases between. This CDR3 is 14 amino acids long. In DNA, the CDR3 is TGTGCCAGCAGCTTCGCAGGGCAAGATCAGCCCCAGCATTTT. Translation: CASSFAGQDQPQHF.

The rearrangement links TRBV30 to TRBJ1-2, with D uncertain. Trimming left V 5 bases short and J 2 bases short, with 18 bases between. This CDR3 spans 15 amino acids. Per germline, CDR1 GTSNPN and CDR2 SVGIG (reference sequence). CDR3 residues: CAWAPGIKSNYGYTF. For the CDR3, the DNA is TGTGCCTGGGCCCCGGGTATAAAATCAAACTATGGCTACACCTTC.